These 16 T cell receptor beta chains share one sample of origin, sequenced in a study of blood T cell repertoires in COVID-19. The repertoire was sequenced with immunoSEQ multiplex PCR; TCRdb's copy has only in-frame clones and lacks some. This sample has roughly 270,000 clones, with 88% found just once. The sequenced material came from peripheral blood. The receptors here all came from a man aged 18 to 29 with active or convalescent COVID-19.

This clone was counted a single time. CDR3 sequence reads: CATSKWTTPNEQFF. The CDR3 nucleotides are TGTGCCACCAGTAAATGGACTACCCCGAATGAGCAGTTCTTC. The chain couples TRBV24-1 to TRBJ2-1; the D gene is possibly TRBD2 (6 bases). Deletions cut 6 bases from V and 7 bases from J, with 15 bases between. The germline CDR1 and CDR2 sequences are KGHDR and SFDVKD. The CDR3 has 14 amino acids.

This chain connects TRBV29-1 to TRBJ2-3; 7 nucleotides align to TRBD2. This CDR3 is 16 amino acids long. Looked up from germline, CDR1 is SQVTM and CDR2 is ANQGSEA. V shed 2 bases, J shed 0 bases, and the junction held 8 bases outside the gene matches. CDR3 sequence: CSVETTPGLSTDTQYF. The CDR3 coding sequence is TGCAGCGTTGAAACTACACCGGGACTAAGCACAGATACGCAGTATTTT.

V gene TRBV5-1 combines with J gene TRBJ2-5; 9 bases align to TRBD1. The length of the CDR3 is 17 residues. V was pared by 0 bases and J by 5 bases, with 11 bases of the junction left unmatched. Germline V gives CDR1 SGHRS, CDR2 YFSETQ. The CDR3 nucleotides are TGCGCCAGCAGCTTGGCCTTACAGGGGGCGCCGGGTGAGACCCAGTACTTC. Protein sequence: CASSLALQGAPGETQYF.

The CDR3 sequence: CASSPERAVFYEQYF. In DNA, the CDR3 is TGTGCCAGCAGCCCCGAGCGCGCGGTTTTCTACGAGCAGTACTTC. The chain links TRBV3-1 (or the pseudogene TRBV3-2) to TRBJ2-7; D not certain. The CDR3 is 15 residues long. The germline gives CDR1 LGHDT, CDR2 YNNKEL (reference sequence). V dropped 4 bases and J dropped 3 bases, with 16 bases sitting between them.

The chain combines TRBV7-7 with TRBJ2-5, with 8 bases identical to TRBD1. The germline V gene has CDR1 SSHAT and CDR2 FNYEAQ (reference sequence). CDR3 length: 16 amino acids. The V segment lost 4 bases and the J segment 4 bases; nucleotides outside the gene matches: 11. CDR3 protein: CASSSIGRGRGETQYF. CDR3 DNA: TGTGCCAGCAGCTCCATCGGCAGGGGGCGAGGAGAGACCCAGTACTTC.

This sequence joins TRBV9 and TRBJ2-3, with D tentatively TRBD2 (5 bases). The germline V gene has CDR1 SGDLS and CDR2 YYNGEE. The CDR3 is 13 amino acids. The V end lost 7 bases, the J end lost 5 bases, and 14 bases lay between the germline ends. Here the CDR3 DNA reads TGTGCCAGCGAAGTTTACGAGGGAGATACGCAGTATTTT. The encoded protein is CASEVYEGDTQYF.

The genes are TRBV6-1 and TRBJ1-2; TRBD1 aligns across 9 bases. Per germline, CDR1 MNHNS and CDR2 SASEGT. The CDR3 contains 15 residues. V dropped 5 bases and J dropped 1; count of bases not matched to a gene: 5. The CDR3 here is CASSRTGGDNYGYTF. CDR3 nucleotide sequence: TGTGCCAGCAGTAGAACAGGGGGCGATAACTATGGCTACACCTTC.

The chain joins TRBV27 to TRBJ1-5; no clear D. With 6 bases removed from V and 4 bases from J, the gap between germline ends came to 25 bases. The germline V gene encodes CDR1 MNHEY and CDR2 SMNVEV (reference sequence). The CDR3 is 18 amino acids. Written as DNA, the CDR3 is TGTGCCAGCAGCCCACGGAGATTTCACGGGGAGGGTAATCAGCCCCAGCATTTT. Encoded protein: CASSPRRFHGEGNQPQHF.

The rearrangement uses TRBV6-2 or TRBV6-3 and TRBJ1-2; the D gene is possibly TRBD1 (6 bases). This CDR3 contains 17 residues. Trimming shortened V by 5 bases and J by 5 bases, and 24 bases separated the two germline ends. Germline-derived CDR1 and CDR2 are MNHEY and SVGEGT. The chain's CDR3 is CASSLSPIPQGEYGYTF. Written as DNA, the CDR3 is TGTGCCAGCAGTCTATCGCCCATCCCACAGGGAGAGTATGGCTACACCTTC.

This rearrangement joins TRBV13 to TRBJ1-3; 7 nucleotides match TRBD1. Unmatched junction bases numbered 8, after V lost 5 bases and J lost 4 bases. This CDR3 has 15 residues. In germline, CDR1 is PRHDT, CDR2 FYEKMQ (reference sequence). The CDR3 is CASSPPDRDGNTIYF. CDR3 DNA: TGTGCCAGCAGCCCACCAGACAGGGACGGAAACACCATATATTTT.

The genes are TRBV9 and TRBJ1-2, with D uncertain. There are 14 residues in the CDR3. Germline values: CDR1 SGDLS, CDR2 YYNGEE. With 0 bases removed from V and 2 bases from J, the gap between germline ends came to 8 bases. CDR3 sequence (DNA): TGTGCCAGCAGCGTAGACGCTACCAACTATGGCTACACCTTC. It encodes CASSVDATNYGYTF.

This clone was found once. The chain is built from TRBV7-2 and TRBJ1-1, with 8 bases that match TRBD1. Germline trimming cut 3 bases from V and 1 base from J; bases unmatched to any gene: 4. The length of the CDR3 is 15 residues. Per germline, CDR1 SGHTA and CDR2 FQGNSA. CDR3 sequence: CASSFAGTGNTEAFF. Written as DNA, the CDR3 is TGTGCCAGCAGCTTCGCCGGGACAGGGAACACTGAAGCTTTCTTT. Using reference TRBV7-2 and TRBJ1-1 for the parts outside the CDR3, the full variable domain is GAGVSQSPSNKVTEKGKDVELRCDPISGHTALYWYRQSLGQGLEFLIYFQGNSAPDKSGLPSDRFSAERTGGSVSTLTIQRTQQEDSAVYLCASSFAGTGNTEAFFGQGTRLTVV.

This chain joins TRBV19 and TRBJ2-3, with 12 nucleotides matching TRBD2. Trimming at V came to 6 bases and at J to 3 bases, leaving 1 base not matched to a gene. The CDR3 is made up of 14 amino acids. Germline V gene sequence: CDR1 LNHDA, CDR2 SQIVND (reference sequence). CDR3 in amino acids: CASRTSGGTDTQYF. The CDR3 DNA follows: TGTGCCAGTAGAACTAGCGGGGGGACAGATACGCAGTATTTT.

The chain employs TRBV6-2 or TRBV6-3 and TRBJ1-2; maybe TRBD1 (5 bases). Germline V gives CDR1 MNHEY, CDR2 SVGEGT. Deletions cut 2 bases from V and 4 bases from J, with 14 bases between. CDR3 size: 15 residues. The CDR3 loop is CASSYPKGLSYGYTF. The CDR3 DNA follows: TGTGCCAGCAGTTACCCGAAGGGACTTTCCTATGGCTACACCTTC.

This clone is deemed medium-sized. The V and J genes are TRBV5-4 and TRBJ2-2; weak D call: TRBD1 (6 bases). The V end was cut by 0 bases, the J end by 6 bases, with 9 bases between. The germline V gene encodes CDR1 SGHNT and CDR2 YYREEE (reference sequence). The CDR3 has 14 residues. CDR3 DNA: TGTGCCAGCAGCTTGGTCACAGGGTCCGGGGAGCTGTTTTTT. Translated, it gives CASSLVTGSGELFF.

The chain links TRBV15 to TRBJ1-3, with a weak D call TRBD1 (6 bases). The CDR3 consists of 16 residues. Germline CDR1 is LNHNV and CDR2 is YYDKDF (reference sequence). The V and J ends lost 5 bases and 4 bases respectively, with 18 bases between them. This CDR3 reads CATSLLRGGRGNTIYF. The CDR3 bases are TGTGCCACCAGCCTTCTGCGGGGGGGGCGAGGAAACACCATATATTTT.